Reported below is one TCR beta chain. What it binds is unknown. This specimen belongs to a study of T cell responses to AZD1222 COVID-19 vaccine. Researchers grouped second doses given at about 4 or about 12 weeks into one pool. V was clipped by 5 bases and J by 6 bases, with 17 bases between them. This CDR3 contains 14 residues. Germline CDR1 is MNHEY and CDR2 is SVGAGI. Method: immunoSEQ multiplex PCR; TCRdb's copy keeps in-frame clones and lacks some. The repertoire holds 120,000 to 150,000 clones, with about nine tenths as singletons. Study-wide results and limits: Clonal diversity was possibly underestimated, and white British individuals and females predominated among donors. Dominant at 160-218 and 743-854, vaccine-associated CD4 TCRs also spanned spike.

The chain combines TRBV6-5 with TRBJ2-7, with D tentatively TRBD1 or TRBD2 (6 bases each). This receptor was identified in an adult who received the AZD1222 COVID-19 vaccine. The starting material was peripheral blood, obtained 28 days after the second AZD1222 dose. Written as DNA, the CDR3 is TGTGCCAGCAGTCGGGGGTGGACAGTGGTCGAGCAGTACGTC. It translates to CASSRGWTVVEQYV.